These T cell receptor beta chains were read from a single sample in a study of STAT5B mutations in CD4+ large granular lymphocyte leukemia. TCRdb's table, derived via immunoSEQ multiplex PCR, lists solely in-frame clones and lacks some. Seen here are under 35,000 clones, approximately 71% observed once, and the top ten hold approximately 1.6%. The specimen sequenced was CD4+ T cells from blood buffy coats. Receptors were obtained from a human donor in good health. The CDR3 runs from the conserved cysteine through the conserved F or W. The order of the fields is clone size, V gene, J gene, D gene, CDR3 DNA, CDR3 protein. A D gene is named only where the DNA matches it firmly. Some rows mark clone size as missing; the rest say once, few, many or name a class of expanded clone.

clone_size: .; v_call: TRBV20-1; j_call: TRBJ2-7; d_call: TRBD2; cdr3_nt: TGCAGTGCTAAGCGGGACTACGAGCAGTACTTC; cdr3_aa: CSAKRDYEQYF
clone_size: few; v_call: TRBV7-9; j_call: TRBJ1-2; d_call: TRBD1; cdr3_nt: TGTGCCAGCAGCCCCCGGGACAGGGGACGCGATGGCTACACCTTC; cdr3_aa: CASSPRDRGRDGYTF
clone_size: .; v_call: TRBV21-1; j_call: TRBJ1-1; d_call: .; cdr3_nt: TGTGCCAGGCCAAATCTGGGACAGTTGAACACTGAAGCTTTCTTT; cdr3_aa: CARPNLGQLNTEAFF
clone_size: once; v_call: TRBV7-2; j_call: TRBJ2-5; d_call: TRBD2; cdr3_nt: TGTGCCAGCAGCCCCTCTAGCGGGGGGTACCAAGAGACCCAGTACTTC; cdr3_aa: CASSPSSGGYQETQYF
clone_size: few; v_call: TRBV2; j_call: TRBJ1-5; d_call: .; cdr3_nt: TGTGCCAGCAGTGAAGTGGTGGCTCAGCCCCAGCATTTT; cdr3_aa: CASSEVVAQPQHF
clone_size: .; v_call: TRBV27; j_call: TRBJ1-2; d_call: .; cdr3_nt: TGTGCCAGCAGTTTTTCAGGGGAAGTCTATGGCTACACCTTC; cdr3_aa: CASSFSGEVYGYTF
clone_size: .; v_call: TRBV5-8; j_call: TRBJ1-5; d_call: TRBD1; cdr3_nt: TGTGCCAGCAGCTTGGGGGACAGGGCAAATAGCAATCAGCCCCAGCATTTT; cdr3_aa: CASSLGDRANSNQPQHF
clone_size: few; v_call: TRBV7-9; j_call: TRBJ2-3; d_call: .; cdr3_nt: TGTGCCAGCAGCTTAAGCGGACACTTCAACACAGATACGCAGTATTTT; cdr3_aa: CASSLSGHFNTDTQYF
clone_size: .; v_call: TRBV7-3; j_call: TRBJ2-3; d_call: .; cdr3_nt: TGTGCCAGCAGCTTAATCATGGGATCTAGTGAGCAGTATTTT; cdr3_aa: CASSLIMGSSEQYF
clone_size: .; v_call: TRBV4-3; j_call: TRBJ1-3; d_call: TRBD1; cdr3_nt: TGCGCCAGCAGCCAGACAGGGGCTTTGGGTAAAACCATATATTTT; cdr3_aa: CASSQTGALGKTIYF
clone_size: .; v_call: TRBV19; j_call: TRBJ2-7; d_call: TRBD2; cdr3_nt: TGTGCCAGTAGTCCGACACCGGGGGGGCTCAACGAGCAGTACTTC; cdr3_aa: CASSPTPGGLNEQYF
clone_size: .; v_call: TRBV5-5; j_call: TRBJ1-5; d_call: .; cdr3_nt: TGTGCCAGCAGCTTGGCCTTAGGGGTTTTTCAGCCCCAGCATTTT; cdr3_aa: CASSLALGVFQPQHF
clone_size: once; v_call: TRBV7-2; j_call: TRBJ1-4; d_call: .; cdr3_nt: TGTGCCAGCAGCTTAGGTCGAGGCCGTGAAAAACTGTTTTTT; cdr3_aa: CASSLGRGREKLFF
clone_size: .; v_call: TRBV5-1; j_call: TRBJ2-1; d_call: TRBD2; cdr3_nt: TGCGCCAGCAGCTTGGAAGGGAGGGAGTTCTTC; cdr3_aa: CASSLEGREFF
clone_size: .; v_call: TRBV10-3; j_call: TRBJ2-5; d_call: TRBD2; cdr3_nt: TGTGCCATCAGTGGCCTCGGAGCGGGGCAAGAGACCCAGTACTTC; cdr3_aa: CAISGLGAGQETQYF
clone_size: .; v_call: TRBV11-2; j_call: TRBJ2-1; d_call: .; cdr3_nt: TGTGCCAGCAGCTTCGAAAGGAATGAGCAGTTCTTC; cdr3_aa: CASSFERNEQFF
clone_size: .; v_call: TRBV5-1; j_call: TRBJ1-2; d_call: .; cdr3_nt: TGCGCCAGCCGCGACGGAAACTATGGCTACATCTTC; cdr3_aa: CASRDGNYGYIF
clone_size: .; v_call: TRBV6-1; j_call: TRBJ2-4; d_call: .; cdr3_nt: TGTGCCAGCAGTGATATTGGTACACAAGCCAAAAACATTCAGTACTTC; cdr3_aa: CASSDIGTQAKNIQYF
clone_size: .; v_call: TRBV7-2; j_call: TRBJ2-1; d_call: .; cdr3_nt: TGTGCCAGCAGCCTCCTTCGGGGCCAGGCCAGTAGATCTTTCAATGAGCAGTTCTTC; cdr3_aa: CASSLLRGQASRSFNEQFF
clone_size: .; v_call: TRBV7-2; j_call: TRBJ2-3; d_call: TRBD2; cdr3_nt: TGTGCCAGCAGCTCGCGAGCGGGGGGATACACAGATACGCAGTATTTT; cdr3_aa: CASSSRAGGYTDTQYF
clone_size: .; v_call: TRBV5-6; j_call: TRBJ2-1; d_call: TRBD1; cdr3_nt: TGTGCCAGCAGCTTGCCACAGGGGACCTACAATGAGCAGTTCTTC; cdr3_aa: CASSLPQGTYNEQFF
clone_size: .; v_call: TRBV13; j_call: TRBJ2-2; d_call: TRBD1; cdr3_nt: TGTGCCAGCAGCGAACGACAGGGGCTCACCGGGGAGCTGTTTTTT; cdr3_aa: CASSERQGLTGELFF
clone_size: .; v_call: TRBV10-3; j_call: TRBJ2-3; d_call: TRBD1; cdr3_nt: TGTGCCATCAGACTAGACAGGGGGCCCACAGATACGCAGTATTTT; cdr3_aa: CAIRLDRGPTDTQYF
clone_size: .; v_call: TRBV9; j_call: TRBJ2-2; d_call: .; cdr3_nt: TGTGCCAGCAGTCTGGACGGAAACACCGGGGAGCTGTTTTTT; cdr3_aa: CASSLDGNTGELFF
clone_size: .; v_call: TRBV5-8; j_call: TRBJ1-2; d_call: .; cdr3_nt: TGTGCCAGCAGCTTTGAGGCCTATGGCTACACCTTC; cdr3_aa: CASSFEAYGYTF
clone_size: few; v_call: TRBV2; j_call: TRBJ1-2; d_call: .; cdr3_nt: TGTGCCAGCAGTGATAGGGGTTCTAACTATGGCTACACCTTC; cdr3_aa: CASSDRGSNYGYTF
clone_size: .; v_call: TRBV7-9; j_call: TRBJ1-2; d_call: .; cdr3_nt: TGTGCCAGCAGCTACTTTTCCGGGGATGGCTACACCTTC; cdr3_aa: CASSYFSGDGYTF
clone_size: .; v_call: TRBV11-2; j_call: TRBJ1-4; d_call: .; cdr3_nt: TGTGCCAGCAGCGTTTTGGGGGTTTGGGACCCTAATGAAAAACTGTTTTTT; cdr3_aa: CASSVLGVWDPNEKLFF
clone_size: .; v_call: TRBV19; j_call: TRBJ1-1; d_call: .; cdr3_nt: TGTGCCAGTAGTATATTGGGGGGGAACACTGAAGCTTTCTTT; cdr3_aa: CASSILGGNTEAFF
clone_size: few; v_call: TRBV7-9; j_call: TRBJ2-7; d_call: .; cdr3_nt: TGTGCCAGCAGCTTAGCGCTTTCCGACCCCAAGGACGAGCAGTACTTC; cdr3_aa: CASSLALSDPKDEQYF
clone_size: few; v_call: TRBV9; j_call: TRBJ1-1; d_call: .; cdr3_nt: TGTGCCAGCAGCCCCCAGGCTAACACTGAAGCTTTCTTT; cdr3_aa: CASSPQANTEAFF